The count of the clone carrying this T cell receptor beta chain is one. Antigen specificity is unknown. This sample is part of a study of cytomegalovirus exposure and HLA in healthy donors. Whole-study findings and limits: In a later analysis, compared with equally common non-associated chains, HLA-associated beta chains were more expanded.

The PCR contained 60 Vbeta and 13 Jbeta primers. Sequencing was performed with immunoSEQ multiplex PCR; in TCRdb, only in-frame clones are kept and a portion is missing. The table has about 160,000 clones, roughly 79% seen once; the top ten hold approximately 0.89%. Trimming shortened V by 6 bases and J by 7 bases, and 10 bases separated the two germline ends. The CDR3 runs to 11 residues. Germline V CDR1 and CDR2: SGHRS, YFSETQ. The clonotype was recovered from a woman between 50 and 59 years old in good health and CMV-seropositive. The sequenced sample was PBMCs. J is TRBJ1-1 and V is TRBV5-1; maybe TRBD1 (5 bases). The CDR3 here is CASKAQGEAFF. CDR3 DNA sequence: TGCGCCAGCAAGGCGCAGGGTGAAGCTTTCTTT.